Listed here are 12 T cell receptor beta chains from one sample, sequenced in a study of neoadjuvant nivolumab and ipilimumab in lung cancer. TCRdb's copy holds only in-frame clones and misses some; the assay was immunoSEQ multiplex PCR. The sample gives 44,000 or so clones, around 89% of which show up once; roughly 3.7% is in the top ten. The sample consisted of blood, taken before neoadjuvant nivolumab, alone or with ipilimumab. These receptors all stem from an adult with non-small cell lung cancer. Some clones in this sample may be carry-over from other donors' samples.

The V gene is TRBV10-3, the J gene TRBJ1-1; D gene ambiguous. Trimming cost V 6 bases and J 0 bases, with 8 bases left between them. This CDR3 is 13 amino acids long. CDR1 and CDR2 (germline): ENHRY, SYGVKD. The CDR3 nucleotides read TGTGCCATCAGCCCGGGGTTGAACACTGAAGCTTTCTTT. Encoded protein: CAISPGLNTEAFF.

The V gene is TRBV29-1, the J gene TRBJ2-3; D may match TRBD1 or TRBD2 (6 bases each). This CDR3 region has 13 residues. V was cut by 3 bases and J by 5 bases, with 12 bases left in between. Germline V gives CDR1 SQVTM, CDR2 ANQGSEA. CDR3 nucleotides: TGCAGCGTTGAGACTGGAGGGGGAGATACGCAGTATTTT. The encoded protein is CSVETGGGDTQYF.

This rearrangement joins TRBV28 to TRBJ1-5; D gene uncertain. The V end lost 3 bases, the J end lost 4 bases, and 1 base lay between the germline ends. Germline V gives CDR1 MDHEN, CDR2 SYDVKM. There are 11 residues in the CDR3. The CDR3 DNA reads TGTGCCAGCAGTTTTAATCAGCCCCAGCATTTT. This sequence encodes CASSFNQPQHF.

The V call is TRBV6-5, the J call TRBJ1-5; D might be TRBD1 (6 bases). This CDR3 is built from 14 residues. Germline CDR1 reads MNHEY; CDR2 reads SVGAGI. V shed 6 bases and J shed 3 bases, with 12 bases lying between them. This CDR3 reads CASSPQGFNQPQHF. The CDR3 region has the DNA TGTGCCAGCAGCCCGCAGGGGTTCAATCAGCCCCAGCATTTT.

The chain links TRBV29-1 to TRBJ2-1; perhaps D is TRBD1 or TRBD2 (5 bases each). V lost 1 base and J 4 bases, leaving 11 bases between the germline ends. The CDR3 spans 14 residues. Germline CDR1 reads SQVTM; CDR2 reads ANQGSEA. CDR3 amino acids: CSVEGDASYNEQFF. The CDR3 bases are TGCAGCGTTGAAGGGGACGCCAGTTACAATGAGCAGTTCTTC.

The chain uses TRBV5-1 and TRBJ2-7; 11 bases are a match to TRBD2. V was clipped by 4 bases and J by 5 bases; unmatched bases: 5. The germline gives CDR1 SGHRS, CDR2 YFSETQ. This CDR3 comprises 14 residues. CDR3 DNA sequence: TGCGCCAGCAGCCCAACTAGCGGGGGAAACGAGCAGTACTTC. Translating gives CASSPTSGGNEQYF.

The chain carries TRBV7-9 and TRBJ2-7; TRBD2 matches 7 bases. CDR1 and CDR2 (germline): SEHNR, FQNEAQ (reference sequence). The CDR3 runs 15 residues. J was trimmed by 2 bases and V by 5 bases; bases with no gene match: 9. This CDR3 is CASSPSQRGTYEQYF. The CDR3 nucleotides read TGTGCCAGCAGCCCTTCCCAGCGGGGAACCTACGAGCAGTACTTC.

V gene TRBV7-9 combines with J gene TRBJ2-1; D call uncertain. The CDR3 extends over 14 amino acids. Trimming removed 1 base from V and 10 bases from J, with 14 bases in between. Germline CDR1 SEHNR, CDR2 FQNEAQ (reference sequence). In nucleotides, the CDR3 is TGTGCCAGCAGCTTAGGTAACTCGGTCAAAGAGCAGTTCTTC. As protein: CASSLGNSVKEQFF. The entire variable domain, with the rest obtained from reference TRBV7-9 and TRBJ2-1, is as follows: DTGVSQNPRHKITKRGQNVTFRCDPISEHNRLYWYRQTLGQGPEFLTYFQNEAQLEKSRLLSDRFSAERPKGSFSTLEIQRTEQGDSAMYLCASSLGNSVKEQFFGPGTRLTVL.

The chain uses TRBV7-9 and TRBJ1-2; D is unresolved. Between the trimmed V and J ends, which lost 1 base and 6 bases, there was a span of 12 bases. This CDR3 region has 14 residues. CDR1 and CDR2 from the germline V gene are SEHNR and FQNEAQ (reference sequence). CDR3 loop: CASSLEVPGNGYTF. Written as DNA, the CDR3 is TGTGCCAGCAGCTTAGAGGTCCCCGGGAATGGCTACACCTTC.

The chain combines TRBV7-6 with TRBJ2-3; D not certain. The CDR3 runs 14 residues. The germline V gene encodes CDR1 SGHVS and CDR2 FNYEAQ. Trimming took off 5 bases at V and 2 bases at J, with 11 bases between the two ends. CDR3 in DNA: TGTGCCAGCAGCCCCCTATGGGTCACAGATACGCAGTATTTT. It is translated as CASSPLWVTDTQYF.

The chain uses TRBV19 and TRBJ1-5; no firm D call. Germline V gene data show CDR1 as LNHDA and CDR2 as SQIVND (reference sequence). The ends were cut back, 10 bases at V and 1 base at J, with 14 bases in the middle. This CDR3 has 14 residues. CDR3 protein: CATMYPKSNQPQHF. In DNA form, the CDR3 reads TGTGCCACCATGTACCCTAAGAGCAATCAGCCCCAGCATTTT.

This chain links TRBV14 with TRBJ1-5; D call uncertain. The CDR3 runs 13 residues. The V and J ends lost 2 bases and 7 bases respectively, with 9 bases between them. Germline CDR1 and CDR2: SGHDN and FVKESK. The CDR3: CASSQTPGQPQHF. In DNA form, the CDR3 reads TGTGCCAGCAGCCAAACCCCTGGACAGCCCCAGCATTTT.